In its sample, the clone carrying this TCR beta chain was seen once. Measured with immunoSEQ multiplex PCR; TCRdb has only the in-frame clones, and not every one. The repertoire holds tens of thousands of clones, with 70% to 90% as singletons. This entry is derived from a study of ipilimumab plus nivolumab after autologous stem cell transplantation. The germline gives CDR1 MDHEN, CDR2 SYDVKM. Trimming left V 6 bases short and J 6 bases short, with 9 bases between. The CDR3 has 13 residues. Through week 26, nivolumab 3 mg/kg IV was given weeks 1, 4, 7, 10, then biweekly. V gene TRBV28 combines with J gene TRBJ1-6; D unclear. This receptor was identified in a male donor with multiple myeloma. Here the sequenced sample was PBMCs, taken in a trial of ipilimumab plus nivolumab as post-transplant consolidation. For the CDR3, the DNA is TGTGCCAGCAGGACAAGGACTAATTCACCCCTCCACTTT. Translated: CASRTRTNSPLHF. Variable domain in full (rest from reference TRBV28 and TRBJ1-6): DVKVTQSSRYLVKRTGEKVFLECVQDMDHENMFWYRQDPGLGLRLIYFSYDVKMKEKGDIPEGYSVSREKKERFSLILESASTNQTSMYLCASRTRTNSPLHFGNGTRLTVT.